Here is one T cell receptor (beta chain) with its context. What it recognizes is unknown. The DNA ends 3 residues before the CDR3 does, and the rest of the CDR3 is filled in from the germline J gene. This sample was included in a study of T cell clonality in common variable immunodeficiency. Overall study findings and caveats: Repertoire-complication correlations in CVID were limited by patient heterogeneity. Compared with controls, CVID subjects had fewer shared TCRbeta clones. Reportedly, TCR beta sequences from common variable immunodeficiency showed fewer deletions and N-nucleotide insertions.

Patients had low serum IgG, IgA and/or IgM and specific antibody deficiency. For at least one year, all CVID subjects received replacement immunoglobulin. The CDR3 has 17 amino acids. V lost 8 bases and J 0 bases, leaving 19 bases between the germline ends. CDR1 is LNHDA and CDR2 is SQIVND in the germline V gene (reference sequence). Using immunoSEQ multiplex PCR, the repertoire was profiled, and TCRdb retains in-frame clones only, with some absent. The specimen has about 25,000 clones, none found just once. The origin of this receptor is a human donor with common variable immunodeficiency. Sequencing was carried out using peripheral blood mononuclear cells. The chain uses TRBV19 and TRBJ2-2; D may correspond to TRBD1 or TRBD2 (6 bases each). The CDR3 spells CASLGSGGTTNTGELFF. The part of the CDR3 DNA that was read is TGTGCCAGTTTGGGGAGTGGAGGGACAACGAACACCGGGGAG. Supplemented by reference TRBV19 and TRBJ2-2, the full variable domain reads DGGITQSPKYLFRKEGQNVTLSCEQNLNHDAMYWYRQDPGQGLRLIYYSQIVNDFQKGDIAEGYSVSREKKESFPLTVTSAQKNPTAFYLCASLGSGGTTNTGELFFGEGSRLTVL.